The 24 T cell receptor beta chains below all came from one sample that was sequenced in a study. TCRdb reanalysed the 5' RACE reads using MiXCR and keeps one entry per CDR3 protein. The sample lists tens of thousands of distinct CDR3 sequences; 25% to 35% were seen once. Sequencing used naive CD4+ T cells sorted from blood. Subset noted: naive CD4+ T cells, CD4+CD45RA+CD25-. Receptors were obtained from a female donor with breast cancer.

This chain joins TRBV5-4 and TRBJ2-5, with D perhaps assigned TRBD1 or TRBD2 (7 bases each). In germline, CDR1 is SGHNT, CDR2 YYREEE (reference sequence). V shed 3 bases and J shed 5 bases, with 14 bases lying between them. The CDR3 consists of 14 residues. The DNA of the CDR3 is TGTGCCAGCAGCTCGACCCAGGGGGGGGAGACCCAGTACTTC. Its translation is CASSSTQGGETQYF.

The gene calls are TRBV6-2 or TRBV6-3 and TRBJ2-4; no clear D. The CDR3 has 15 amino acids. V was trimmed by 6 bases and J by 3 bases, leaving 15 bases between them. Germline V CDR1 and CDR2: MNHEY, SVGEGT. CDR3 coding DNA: TGTGCCAGCAGCCCCTGGGATAACGGCAAAAACATTCAGTACTTC. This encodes CASSPWDNGKNIQYF.

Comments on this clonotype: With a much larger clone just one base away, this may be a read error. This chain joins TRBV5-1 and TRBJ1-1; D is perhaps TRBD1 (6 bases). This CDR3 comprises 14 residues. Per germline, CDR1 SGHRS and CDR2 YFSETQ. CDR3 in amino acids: CTSSSGQLGTEAFF. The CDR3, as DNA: TGCACCAGCAGCTCTGGACAGCTTGGAACTGAAGCTTTCTTT.

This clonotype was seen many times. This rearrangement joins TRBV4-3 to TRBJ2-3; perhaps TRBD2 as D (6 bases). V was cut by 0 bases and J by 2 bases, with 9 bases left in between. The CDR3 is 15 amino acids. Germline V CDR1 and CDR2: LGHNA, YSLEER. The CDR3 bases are TGCGCCAGCAGCCAAGACGGGACTGACACAGATACGCAGTATTTT. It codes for CASSQDGTDTDTQYF.

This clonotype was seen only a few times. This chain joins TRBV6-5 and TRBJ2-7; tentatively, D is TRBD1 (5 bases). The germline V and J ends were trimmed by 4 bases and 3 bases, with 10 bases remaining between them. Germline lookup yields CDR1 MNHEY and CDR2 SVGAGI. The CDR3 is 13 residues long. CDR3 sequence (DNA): TGTGCCAGCAGTTCGAGACAGTTCTACGAGCAGTACTTC. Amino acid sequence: CASSSRQFYEQYF.

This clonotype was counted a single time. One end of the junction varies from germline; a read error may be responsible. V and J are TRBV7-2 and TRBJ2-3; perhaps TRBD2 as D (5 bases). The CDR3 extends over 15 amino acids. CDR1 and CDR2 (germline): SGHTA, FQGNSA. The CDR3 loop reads CASSLVGFKGDTRYF. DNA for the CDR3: TGTGCCAGCAGCTTAGTAGGTTTCAAGGGAGATACGCGGTATTTT.

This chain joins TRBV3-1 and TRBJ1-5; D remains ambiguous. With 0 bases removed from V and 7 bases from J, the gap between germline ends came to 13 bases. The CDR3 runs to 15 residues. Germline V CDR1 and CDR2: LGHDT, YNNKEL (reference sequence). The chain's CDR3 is CASSQEKGMGQPQHF. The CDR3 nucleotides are TGTGCCAGCAGCCAAGAGAAAGGGATGGGCCAGCCCCAGCATTTT.

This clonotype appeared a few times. The CDR3 sequence is CASSEDIRSYEQYF. CDR3 DNA sequence: TGTGCCAGCAGTGAAGATATCCGCTCCTACGAGCAGTACTTC. The chain has TRBV6-1 and TRBJ2-7; D not certain. CDR1 MNHNS and CDR2 SASEGT come from the germline V gene. The ends were cut back, 1 base at V and 0 bases at J, with 7 bases in the middle. The CDR3 is 14 residues long.

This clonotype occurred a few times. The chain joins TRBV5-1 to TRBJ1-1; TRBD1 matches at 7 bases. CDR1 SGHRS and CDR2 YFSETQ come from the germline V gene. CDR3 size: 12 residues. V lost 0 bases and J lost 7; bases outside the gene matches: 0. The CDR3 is CASSLGTGEAFF. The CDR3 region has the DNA TGCGCCAGCAGCTTGGGGACAGGTGAAGCTTTCTTT.

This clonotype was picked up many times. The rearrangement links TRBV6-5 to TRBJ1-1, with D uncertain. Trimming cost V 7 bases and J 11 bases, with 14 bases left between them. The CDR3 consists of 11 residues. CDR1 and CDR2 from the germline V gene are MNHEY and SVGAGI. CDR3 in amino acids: CASTLGRLAFF. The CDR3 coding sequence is TGTGCCAGCACCCTCGGCAGGCTTGCTTTCTTT.

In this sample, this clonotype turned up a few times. The CDR3 sequence: CASSLERQGAHGYTF. CDR3 DNA: TGTGCCAGCAGCTTAGAGAGACAGGGGGCGCATGGCTACACCTTC. The V call is TRBV7-2, the J call TRBJ1-2; 10 bases map to TRBD1. Germline V CDR1 and CDR2: SGHTA, FQGNSA. J lost 6 bases, V lost 1 base, and 5 bases had no gene match. The CDR3 sequence is 15 residues long.

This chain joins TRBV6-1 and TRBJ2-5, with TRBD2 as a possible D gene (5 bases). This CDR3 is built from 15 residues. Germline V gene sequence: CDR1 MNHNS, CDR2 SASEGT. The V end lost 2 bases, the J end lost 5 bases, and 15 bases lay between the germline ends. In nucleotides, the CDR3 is TGTGCCAGCAGTGAATCTGGACTCCCTGCGGAGACCCAGTACTTC. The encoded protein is CASSESGLPAETQYF.

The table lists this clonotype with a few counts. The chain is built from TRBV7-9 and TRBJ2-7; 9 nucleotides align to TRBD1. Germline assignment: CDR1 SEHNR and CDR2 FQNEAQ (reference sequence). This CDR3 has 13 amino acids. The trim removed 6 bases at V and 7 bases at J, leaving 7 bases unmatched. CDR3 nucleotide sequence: TGTGCCAGCAGTCGGGACAGGGCGGGAGAGCAGTACTTC. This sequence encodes CASSRDRAGEQYF.

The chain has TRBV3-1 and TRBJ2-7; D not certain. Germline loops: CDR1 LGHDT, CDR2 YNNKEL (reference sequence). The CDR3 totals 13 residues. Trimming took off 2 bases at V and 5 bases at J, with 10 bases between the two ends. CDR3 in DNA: TGTGCCAGCAGCCAAATTCCGCAGAACGAGCAGTACTTC. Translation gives CASSQIPQNEQYF.

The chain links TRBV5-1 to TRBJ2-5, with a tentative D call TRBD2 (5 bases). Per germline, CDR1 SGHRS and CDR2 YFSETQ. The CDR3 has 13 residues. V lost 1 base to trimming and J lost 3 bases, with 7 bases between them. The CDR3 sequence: CASSLMGEETQYF. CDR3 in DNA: TGCGCCAGCAGCTTGATGGGAGAAGAGACCCAGTACTTC.

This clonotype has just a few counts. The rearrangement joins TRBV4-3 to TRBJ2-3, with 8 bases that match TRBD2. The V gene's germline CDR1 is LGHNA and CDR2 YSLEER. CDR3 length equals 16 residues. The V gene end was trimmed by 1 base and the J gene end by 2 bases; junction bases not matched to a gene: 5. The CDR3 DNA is TGCGCCAGCAGCCAAGTAAGCGGGGGCCACACAGATACGCAGTATTTT. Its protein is CASSQVSGGHTDTQYF.

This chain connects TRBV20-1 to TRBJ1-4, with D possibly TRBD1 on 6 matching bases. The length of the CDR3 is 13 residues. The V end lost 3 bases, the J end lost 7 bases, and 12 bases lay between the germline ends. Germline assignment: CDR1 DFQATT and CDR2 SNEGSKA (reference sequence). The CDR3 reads CSASPGGGEKLFF. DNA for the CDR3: TGCAGTGCTAGTCCGGGGGGCGGTGAAAAACTGTTTTTT.

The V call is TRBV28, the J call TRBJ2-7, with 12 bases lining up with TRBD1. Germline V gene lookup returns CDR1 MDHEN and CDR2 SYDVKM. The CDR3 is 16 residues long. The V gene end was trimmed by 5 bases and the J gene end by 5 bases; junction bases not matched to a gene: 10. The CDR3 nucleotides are TGTGCCAGCAGTCCCCTGGGACAGGGGGCTGTCCACGAGCAGTACTTC. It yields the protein CASSPLGQGAVHEQYF.

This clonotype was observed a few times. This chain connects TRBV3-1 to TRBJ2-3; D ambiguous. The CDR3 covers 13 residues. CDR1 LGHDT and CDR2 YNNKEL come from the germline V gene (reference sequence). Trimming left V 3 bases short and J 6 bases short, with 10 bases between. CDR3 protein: CASSQPFGDTQYF. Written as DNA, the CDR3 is TGTGCCAGCAGCCAGCCCTTCGGGGATACGCAGTATTTT.

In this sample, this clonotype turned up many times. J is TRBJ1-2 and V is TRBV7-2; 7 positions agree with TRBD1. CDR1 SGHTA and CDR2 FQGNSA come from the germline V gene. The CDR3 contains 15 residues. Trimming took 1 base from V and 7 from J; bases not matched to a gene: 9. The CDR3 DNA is TGTGCCAGCAGCTTAGATAACAGGGGTTCCTCTGGCTACACCTTC. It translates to CASSLDNRGSSGYTF.

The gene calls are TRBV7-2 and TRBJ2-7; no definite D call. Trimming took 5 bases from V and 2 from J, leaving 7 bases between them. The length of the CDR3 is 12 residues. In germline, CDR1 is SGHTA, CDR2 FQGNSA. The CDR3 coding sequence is TGTGCCAGCAGCCTCCGGCCCTACGAGCAGTACTTC. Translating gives CASSLRPYEQYF.

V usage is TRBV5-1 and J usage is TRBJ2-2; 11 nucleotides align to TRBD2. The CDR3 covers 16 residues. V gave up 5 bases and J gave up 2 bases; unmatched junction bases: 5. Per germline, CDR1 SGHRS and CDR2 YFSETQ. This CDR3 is CASRLAGARNTGELFF. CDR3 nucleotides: TGCGCCAGCAGACTAGCGGGGGCCCGTAACACCGGGGAGCTGTTTTTT.

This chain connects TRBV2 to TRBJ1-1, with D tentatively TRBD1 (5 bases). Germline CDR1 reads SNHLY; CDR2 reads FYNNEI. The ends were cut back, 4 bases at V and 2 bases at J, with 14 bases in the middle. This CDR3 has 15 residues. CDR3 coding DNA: TGTGCCAGCAGTGTCCAGGGTAGCAGAAACACTGAAGCTTTCTTT. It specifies CASSVQGSRNTEAFF.

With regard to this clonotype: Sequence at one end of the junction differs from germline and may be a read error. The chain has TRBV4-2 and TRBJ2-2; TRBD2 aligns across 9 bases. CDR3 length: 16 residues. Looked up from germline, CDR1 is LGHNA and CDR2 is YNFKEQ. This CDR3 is CASSKRTSASTRELFF. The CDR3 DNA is TGTGCCAGCAGCAAGCGGACTAGCGCGAGCACCAGGGAGCTGTTTTTT.